Listed below are T cell receptor beta chains from one sample, sequenced in a study of blood T cell repertoires in COVID-19. The repertoire was sequenced with immunoSEQ multiplex PCR; TCRdb's copy has only in-frame clones and lacks some. This sample yields hundreds of thousands of clones, of which almost 85% are seen a single time; about 9.3% belongs to the top ten. The sequencing input was PBMCs or T cells enriched from blood (not recorded which). The origin of the receptors is a woman aged 45-65 years with acute COVID-19. Each CDR3 is given with its conserved first and last residue. Some rows mark clone size as missing; the rest say once, few, many or name a class of expanded clone.

clone size | V gene | CDR3 protein
few | TRBV5-1 | CASSLASRAEAFF
. | TRBV4-2 | CASSREGYGNTIYF
. | TRBV7-2 | CASSPLTRTDTQYF
. | TRBV11-2 | CASSTGTSPGTQYF
. | TRBV11-3 | CASSLLRGVGTEAFF
. | TRBV19 | CASSIAGGPQKEQFF
. | TRBV27 | CASGRSGSNYGYTF
. | TRBV29-1 | CSASFPGNTIYF
. | TRBV5-1 | CASSWRTGRTGELFF
once | TRBV7-9 | CASSFGTGGGQPQHF
. | TRBV4-1 | CASSQVGGSSDTQYF
few | TRBV7-2 | CASSFDWGGHYNEQFF
. | TRBV5-4 | CASSRQGNGYTF
. | TRBV7-2 | CASSFRRPSGVTDTQYF
. | TRBV11-2 | CASSRPDIKGAFF
. | TRBV9 | CASSVGAGGSGSTDTQYF
. | TRBV6-5 | CASSYGRRLNYGYTF
once | TRBV27 | CASRTGGPLEGYTF
. | TRBV3-1/TRBV3-2 | CASSQGGGSGYTF
. | TRBV7-9 | CASSAGTVARDTIYF
. | TRBV12-5 | CASGFLSSSGNTIYF
. | TRBV2 | CASSEALRGQPQHF
. | TRBV19 | CASSFSPRQGYNEQFF
. | TRBV7-6 | CASSQNTGGWGQPQHF
once | TRBV6-2/TRBV6-3 | CASSSFRGEAFF
. | TRBV9 | CASSVADRDEYGYTF
. | TRBV30 | CACRATSGGANEQFF
. | TRBV7-2 | CASSLAGSRGELFF
. | TRBV10-1 | CASSGPGQGGTQAMNTEAFF
few | TRBV6-2/TRBV6-3 | CASSYSISGGPYEQYF
. | TRBV9 | CASSVEAGGPSDTQYF
. | TRBV7-8 | CASRGTGGVGNSPLHF
. | TRBV11-2 | CASSVTGGRQETQYF
. | TRBV29-1 | CSAAGGSGKETQYF
. | TRBV30 | CAWSVNRGTGAFF
. | TRBV7-9 | CASSVTGGDTEAFF
. | TRBV6-5 | CASRITGTGYEKLFF
. | TRBV6-4 | CASSITSGDSYNEQFF
. | TRBV2 | CASTRAREEYGYTF
. | TRBV27 | CASSTQFHTEAFF
. | TRBV20-1 | CSASGGTGSYEQYF
. | TRBV7-8 | CASSLGLSYSNQPQHF
. | TRBV30 | CAWTTLNTEAFF
. | TRBV4-3 | CASSQQSVTTELDYGYTF
. | TRBV7-2 | CASSSGIGNTIYF
. | TRBV7-2 | CASSWRVEDTQYF
few | TRBV7-8 | CASSLGTASTAYGYTF
. | TRBV19 | CASRIGQGNGYTF
. | TRBV27 | CASSRTGGYTEAFF
. | TRBV19 | CASTPKAGTGAVEQYF
. | TRBV27 | CASSLSPSGTSTDTQYF
. | TRBV18 | CASSPEGSSNQPQHF